The text below deals with one TCR beta chain. This CDR3 region has 16 residues. The V gene's germline CDR1 is DFQATT and CDR2 SNEGSKA (reference sequence). V shed 1 base and J shed 0 bases, with 14 bases lying between them. The sample is drawn from a study of T-cell reconstitution after alpha-beta-depleted transplantation in children. Unique molecular identifiers were used to barcode this TCRbeta library. TCRdb re-derived calls from the PCR reads in MiXCR, one entry per CDR3 protein. This sample has 640,000 or so distinct CDR3 sequences, with 16% found just once. The rearrangement links TRBV20-1 to TRBJ2-3, with D unclear. Sequences were derived from PBMCs from the stem cell graft donor, sampled from the stem cell graft. This clonotype was sampled from a human donor who donated a stem cell graft to a child with acute myeloid leukemia. The CDR3 spells CSARGPPDVSTDTQYF. The CDR3 DNA follows: TGCAGTGCTAGAGGACCGCCCGATGTTAGCACAGATACGCAGTATTTT.